The present TCR beta chain was sequenced within a study of blood T cells in healthy people across ages. The study's findings and limits: Naive and antigen-experienced cells could not be conclusively compared, given unsorted PBMCs.

On this clonotype: The antigen is undetermined.

CDR3 size: 14 residues. CDR1 MNHNY and CDR2 SVGAGI come from the germline V gene (reference sequence). Trimming shortened V by 5 bases and J by 3 bases, and 11 bases separated the two germline ends. For the second PCR, which ran for about 6 to 12 cycles, a sample-barcoded 5' primer and a J-beta primer mix were used. TCRdb called the 5' RACE reads again in MiXCR, with one record for every CDR3 protein. The table shows about 800,000 distinct CDR3 sequences, with 55% to 75% occurring only once. This TCR derives from a man under 40 in good health. Sequences were obtained from blood. The chain combines TRBV6-6 with TRBJ2-1; D unresolved. CDR3 residues: CASSLGYNYNEQFF. In DNA, the CDR3 is TGTGCCAGCAGTCTGGGATATAACTACAATGAGCAGTTCTTC.